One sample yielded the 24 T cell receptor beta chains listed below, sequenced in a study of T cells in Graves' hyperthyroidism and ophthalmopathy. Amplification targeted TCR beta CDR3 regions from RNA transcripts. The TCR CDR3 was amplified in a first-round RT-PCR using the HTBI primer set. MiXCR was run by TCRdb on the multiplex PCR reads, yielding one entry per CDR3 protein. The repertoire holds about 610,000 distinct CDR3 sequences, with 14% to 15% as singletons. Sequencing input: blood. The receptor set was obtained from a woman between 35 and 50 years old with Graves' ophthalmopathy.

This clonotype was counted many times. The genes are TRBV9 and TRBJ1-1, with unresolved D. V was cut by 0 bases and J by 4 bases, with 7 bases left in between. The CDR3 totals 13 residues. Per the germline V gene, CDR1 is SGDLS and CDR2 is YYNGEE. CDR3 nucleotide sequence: TGTGCCAGCAGCGTAGGCGATCTCACTGAAGCTTTCTTT. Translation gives CASSVGDLTEAFF.

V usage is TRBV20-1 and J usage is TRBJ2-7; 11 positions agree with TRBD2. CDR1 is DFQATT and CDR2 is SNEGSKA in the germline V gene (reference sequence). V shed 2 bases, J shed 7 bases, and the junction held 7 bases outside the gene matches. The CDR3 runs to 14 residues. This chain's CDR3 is CSARPGGTSGEQYF. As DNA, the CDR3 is TGCAGTGCTAGACCCGGCGGGACTAGCGGAGAGCAGTACTTC.

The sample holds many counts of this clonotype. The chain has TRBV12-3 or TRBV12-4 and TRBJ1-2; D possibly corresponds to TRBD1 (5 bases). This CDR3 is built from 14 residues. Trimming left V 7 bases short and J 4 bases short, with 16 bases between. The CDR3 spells CASTPLPGGYGYTF. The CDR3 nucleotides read TGTGCCAGCACCCCCCTCCCGGGGGGCTATGGCTACACCTTC.

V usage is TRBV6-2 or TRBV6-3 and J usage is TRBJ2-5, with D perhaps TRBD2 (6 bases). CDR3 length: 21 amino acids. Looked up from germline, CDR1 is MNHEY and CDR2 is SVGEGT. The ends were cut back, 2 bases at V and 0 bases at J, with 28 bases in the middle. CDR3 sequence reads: CASSYPGGRAVIRTHQETQYF. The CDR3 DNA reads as TGTGCCAGCAGTTACCCCGGGGGACGGGCCGTGATTCGAACGCACCAAGAGACCCAGTACTTC.

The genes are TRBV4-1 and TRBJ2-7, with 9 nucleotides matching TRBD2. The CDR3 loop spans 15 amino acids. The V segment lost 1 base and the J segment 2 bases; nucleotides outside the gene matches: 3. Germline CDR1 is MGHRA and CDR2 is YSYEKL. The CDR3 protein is CASSQGREGPYEQYF. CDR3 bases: TGCGCCAGCAGCCAAGGGCGGGAGGGCCCCTACGAGCAGTACTTC.

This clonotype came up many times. In DNA form, the CDR3 reads TGTGCCAGCAGTTTCTCCATAGCGGAAGGGACCGGGGAGCTGTTTTTT. It translates to CASSFSIAEGTGELFF. The rearrangement uses TRBV27 and TRBJ2-2, with D possibly matching TRBD2 (6 bases). The CDR3 extends over 16 amino acids. Germline lookup yields CDR1 MNHEY and CDR2 SMNVEV (reference sequence). V was shortened by 3 bases and J by 5 bases, with 16 bases between the two germline ends.

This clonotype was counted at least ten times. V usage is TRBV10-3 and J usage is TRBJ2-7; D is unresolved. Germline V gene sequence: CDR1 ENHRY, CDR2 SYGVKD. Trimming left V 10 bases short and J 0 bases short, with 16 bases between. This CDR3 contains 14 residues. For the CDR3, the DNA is TGTGCCACTATGGGTCCCTCCAGCTCCTACGAGCAGTACTTC. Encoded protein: CATMGPSSSYEQYF.

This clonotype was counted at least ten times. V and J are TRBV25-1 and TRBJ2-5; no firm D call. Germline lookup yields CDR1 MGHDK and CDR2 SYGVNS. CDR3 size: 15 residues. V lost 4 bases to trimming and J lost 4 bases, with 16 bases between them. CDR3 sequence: CASSADSRTLETQYF. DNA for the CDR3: TGTGCCAGCAGTGCCGATTCCCGGACCTTAGAGACCCAGTACTTC.

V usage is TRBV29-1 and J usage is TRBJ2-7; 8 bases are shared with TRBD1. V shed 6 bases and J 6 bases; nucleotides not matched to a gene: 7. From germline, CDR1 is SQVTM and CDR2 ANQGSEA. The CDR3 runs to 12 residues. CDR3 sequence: CSVSDRDVEQYF. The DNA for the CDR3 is TGCAGCGTCTCGGACAGGGACGTCGAGCAGTACTTC.

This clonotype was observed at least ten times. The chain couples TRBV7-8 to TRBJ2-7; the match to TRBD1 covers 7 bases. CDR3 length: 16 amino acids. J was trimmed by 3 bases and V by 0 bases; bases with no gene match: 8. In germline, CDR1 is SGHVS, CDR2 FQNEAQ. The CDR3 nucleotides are TGTGCCAGCAGCTTAGCGCAAAGGGGGCACGACTACGAGCAGTACTTC. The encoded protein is CASSLAQRGHDYEQYF. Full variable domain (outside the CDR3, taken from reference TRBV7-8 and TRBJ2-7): GAGVSQSPRYKVAKRGQDVALRCDPISGHVSLFWYQQALGQGPEFLTYFQNEAQLDKSGLPSDRFFAERPEGSVSTLKIQRTQQEDSAVYLCASSLAQRGHDYEQYFGPGTRLTVT.

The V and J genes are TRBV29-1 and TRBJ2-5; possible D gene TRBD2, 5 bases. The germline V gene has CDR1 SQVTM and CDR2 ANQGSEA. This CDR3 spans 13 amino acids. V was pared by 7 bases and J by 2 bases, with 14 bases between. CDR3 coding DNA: TGCAGCGCAGAACTAGGGAATCAAGAGACCCAGTACTTC. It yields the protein CSAELGNQETQYF.

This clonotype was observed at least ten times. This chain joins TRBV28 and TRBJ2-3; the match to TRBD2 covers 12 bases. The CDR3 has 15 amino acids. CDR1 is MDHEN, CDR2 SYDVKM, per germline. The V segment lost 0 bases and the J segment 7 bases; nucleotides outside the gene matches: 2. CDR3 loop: CASSLWTSGSYTQYF. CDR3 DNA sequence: TGTGCCAGCAGTTTATGGACTAGCGGGAGTTATACGCAGTATTTT.

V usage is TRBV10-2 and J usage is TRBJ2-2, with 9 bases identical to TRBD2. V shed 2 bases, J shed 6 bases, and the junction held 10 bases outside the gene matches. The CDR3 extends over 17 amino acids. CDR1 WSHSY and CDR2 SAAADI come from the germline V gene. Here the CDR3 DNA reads TGCGCCAGCAGTGAGATTAGCGGGAGTATCCCTCCCGGGGAGCTGTTTTTT. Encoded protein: CASSEISGSIPPGELFF.

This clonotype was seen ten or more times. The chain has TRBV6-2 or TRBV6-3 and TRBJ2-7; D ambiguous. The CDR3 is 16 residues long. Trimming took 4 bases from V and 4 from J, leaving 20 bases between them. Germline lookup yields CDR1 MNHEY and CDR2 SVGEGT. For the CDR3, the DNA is TGTGCCAGCAGTTCTCTCCGGTCCTATTTGGAGTACGAGCAGTACTTC. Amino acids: CASSSLRSYLEYEQYF.

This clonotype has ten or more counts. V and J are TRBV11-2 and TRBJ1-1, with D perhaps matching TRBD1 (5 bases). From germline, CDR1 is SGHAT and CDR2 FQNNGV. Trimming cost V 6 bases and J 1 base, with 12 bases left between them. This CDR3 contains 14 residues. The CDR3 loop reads CASSSGIGNTEAFF. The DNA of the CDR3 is TGTGCCAGCAGTTCAGGGATCGGGAACACTGAAGCTTTCTTT. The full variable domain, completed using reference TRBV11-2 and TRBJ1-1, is EAGVAQSPRYKIIEKRQSVAFWCNPISGHATLYWYQQILGQGPKLLIQFQNNGVVDDSQLPKDRFSAERLKGVDSTLKIQPAKLEDSAVYLCASSSGIGNTEAFFGQGTRLTVV.

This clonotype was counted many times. In nucleotides, the CDR3 is TGTGCCAGCAGTTACACCCAGTTCTACGAGCAGTACTTC. It yields the protein CASSYTQFYEQYF. The V and J genes are TRBV6-5 and TRBJ2-7, with D unresolved. Germline assignment: CDR1 MNHEY and CDR2 SVGAGI. V was pared by 2 bases and J by 3 bases, with 8 bases between. CDR3 length: 13 amino acids.

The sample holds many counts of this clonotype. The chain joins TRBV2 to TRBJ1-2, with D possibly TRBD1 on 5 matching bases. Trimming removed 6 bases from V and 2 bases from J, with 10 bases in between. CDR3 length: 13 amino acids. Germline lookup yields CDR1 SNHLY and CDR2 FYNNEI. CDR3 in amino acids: CASRGTGNYGYTF. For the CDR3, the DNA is TGTGCCAGCAGGGGGACGGGCAACTATGGCTACACCTTC. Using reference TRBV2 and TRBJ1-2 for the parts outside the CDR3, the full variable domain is EPEVTQTPSHQVTQMGQEVILRCVPISNHLYFYWYRQILGQKVEFLVSFYNNEISEKSEIFDDQFSVERPDGSNFTLKIRSTKLEDSAMYFCASRGTGNYGYTFGSGTRLTVV.

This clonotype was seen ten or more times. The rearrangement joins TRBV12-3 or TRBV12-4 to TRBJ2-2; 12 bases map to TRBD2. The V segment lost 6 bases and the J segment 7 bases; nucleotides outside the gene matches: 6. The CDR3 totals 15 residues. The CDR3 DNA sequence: TGTGCCAGCAGAGGACTAGCGGGACGTAGCGGGGAGCTGTTTTTT. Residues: CASRGLAGRSGELFF.

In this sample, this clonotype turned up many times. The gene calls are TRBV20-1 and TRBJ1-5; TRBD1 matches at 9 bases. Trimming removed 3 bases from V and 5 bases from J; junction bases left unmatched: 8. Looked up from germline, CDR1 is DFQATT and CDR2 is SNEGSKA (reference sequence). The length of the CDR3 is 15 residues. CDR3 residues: CSASQTGGVYQPQHF. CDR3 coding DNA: TGCAGTGCTAGCCAGACAGGGGGTGTTTATCAGCCCCAGCATTTT.

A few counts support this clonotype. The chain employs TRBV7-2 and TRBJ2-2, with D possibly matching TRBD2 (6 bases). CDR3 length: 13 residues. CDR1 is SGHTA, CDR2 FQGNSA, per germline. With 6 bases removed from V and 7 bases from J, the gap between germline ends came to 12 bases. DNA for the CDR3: TGTGCCAGCAGACCCCAGGGAGGCGGGGAGCTGTTTTTT. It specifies CASRPQGGGELFF.

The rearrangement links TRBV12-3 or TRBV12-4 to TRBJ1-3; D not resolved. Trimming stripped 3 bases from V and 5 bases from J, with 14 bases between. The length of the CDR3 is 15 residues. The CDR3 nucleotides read TGTGCCAGCAGTTTCGCGGTCCCGGAGAGAAACACCATATATTTT. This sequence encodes CASSFAVPERNTIYF.

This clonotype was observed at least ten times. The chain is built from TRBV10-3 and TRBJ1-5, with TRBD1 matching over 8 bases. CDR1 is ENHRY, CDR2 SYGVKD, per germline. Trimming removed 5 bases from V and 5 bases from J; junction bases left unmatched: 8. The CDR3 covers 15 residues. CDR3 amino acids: CAISRGQGKDQPQHF. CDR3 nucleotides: TGTGCCATCAGTCGAGGACAGGGAAAAGATCAGCCCCAGCATTTT.

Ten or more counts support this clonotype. In nucleotides, the CDR3 is TGTGCCAGCAGAACTACAGCCCATATCTACGAGCAGTACTTC. Protein sequence: CASRTTAHIYEQYF. This chain uses TRBV6-1 with TRBJ2-7; D gene uncertain. The CDR3 extends over 14 amino acids. Germline V gene lookup returns CDR1 MNHNS and CDR2 SASEGT. Trimming removed 6 bases from V and 3 bases from J, with 15 bases in between.

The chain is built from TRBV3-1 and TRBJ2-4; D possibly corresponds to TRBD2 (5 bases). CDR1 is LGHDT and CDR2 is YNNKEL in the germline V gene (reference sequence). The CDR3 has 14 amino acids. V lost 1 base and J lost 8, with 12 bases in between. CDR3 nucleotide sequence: TGTGCCAGCAGCCAAGGGGAGTTAGAGGACATTCAGTACTTC. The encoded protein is CASSQGELEDIQYF.